The 20 T cell receptor beta chains listed next were all sequenced from one sample in a study of blood T cell repertoires in COVID-19. The table came from immunoSEQ multiplex PCR; TCRdb's copy has only in-frame clones and leaves some out. Of roughly 380,000 clones listed, roughly four fifths are singletons. Source material: peripheral blood. The origin of the receptors is a human donor with acute or convalescent COVID-19. The donor label of this sample is uncertain.

The chain carries TRBV6-1 and TRBJ1-4, with a tentative D call TRBD1 (6 bases). The V gene lost 0 bases and the J gene lost 11 bases, with 13 bases spanning the gap. This CDR3 has 14 amino acids. Germline V gene sequence: CDR1 MNHNS, CDR2 SASEGT. CDR3 sequence reads: CASSEARGRFKLFF. The DNA of the CDR3 is TGTGCCAGCAGTGAAGCGCGGGGGCGGTTCAAACTGTTTTTT.

The rearrangement joins TRBV18 to TRBJ2-7, with 8 bases matching TRBD1. J was trimmed by 3 bases and V by 6 bases; bases with no gene match: 10. The CDR3 totals 15 residues. Germline V gene data show CDR1 as KGHSH and CDR2 as LQKENI. CDR3 DNA: TGTGCCAGCTCTCTTGACGACAGGGGCGACTACGAGCAGTACTTC. Translated, it gives CASSLDDRGDYEQYF.

This sequence joins TRBV6-4 and TRBJ1-1, with no clear D. The V gene's germline CDR1 is MRHNA and CDR2 SNTAGT. Trimming removed 3 bases at V and 7 bases at J, with 12 bases between. The CDR3 is 13 residues long. DNA of the CDR3: TGTGCCAGCAGTGATTTCGAATATAGTGAAGCTTTCTTT. Translation gives CASSDFEYSEAFF.

This clone was picked up a small number of times. The rearrangement joins TRBV7-8 to TRBJ2-7, with D possibly being TRBD1 (5 bases). V shed 1 base and J shed 1 base, with 17 bases lying between them. The CDR3 spans 17 residues. The V gene's germline CDR1 is SGHVS and CDR2 FQNEAQ. The DNA of the CDR3 is TGTGCCAGCAGCTTAGGTGTTGGGGCTCTTCCTTCCTACGAGCAGTACTTC. This sequence encodes CASSLGVGALPSYEQYF.

The chain is built from TRBV7-8 and TRBJ1-3; 7 bases are a match to TRBD1. From germline, CDR1 is SGHVS and CDR2 FQNEAQ. V was pared by 2 bases and J by 4 bases, with 17 bases of the junction left unmatched. This CDR3 contains 19 residues. CDR3: CASSLTWKRGRAAGNTIYF. In DNA form, the CDR3 reads TGTGCCAGCAGCTTAACGTGGAAGAGGGGGCGAGCGGCCGGAAACACCATATATTTT.

The chain joins TRBV5-4 to TRBJ2-1, with TRBD2 matching over 14 bases. Germline lookup yields CDR1 SGHNT and CDR2 YYREEE (reference sequence). V shed 3 bases, J shed 8 bases, and the junction held 4 bases outside the gene matches. The CDR3 covers 15 residues. CDR3 nucleotides: TGTGCCAGCAGCTCACGACTAGCGGGAGGGTATGAGCAGTTCTTC. Protein: CASSSRLAGGYEQFF. Full variable domain (outside the CDR3, taken from reference TRBV5-4 and TRBJ2-1): ETGVTQSPTHLIKTRGQQVTLRCSSQSGHNTVSWYQQALGQGPQFIFQYYREEENGRGNFPPRFSGLQFPNYSSELNVNALELDDSALYLCASSSRLAGGYEQFFGPGTRLTVL.

This clone was recorded once. V and J are TRBV19 and TRBJ2-7; 8 nucleotides line up with TRBD1. Germline values: CDR1 LNHDA, CDR2 SQIVND (reference sequence). This CDR3 has 14 amino acids. V dropped 7 bases and J dropped 5; count of bases not matched to a gene: 10. The DNA of the CDR3 is TGTGCCAGTACTCGGACAGGGACGACCCACGAGCAGTACTTC. Translated: CASTRTGTTHEQYF.

The gene calls are TRBV2 and TRBJ2-7; TRBD1 aligns across 9 bases. V lost 7 bases to trimming and J lost 3 bases; unmatched junction nucleotides: 4. The CDR3 is made up of 13 amino acids. The V gene's germline CDR1 is SNHLY and CDR2 FYNNEI. DNA for the CDR3: TGTGCCAGCAAAACAGGGGGCGGCTACGAGCAGTACTTC. Translation: CASKTGGGYEQYF.

V and J are TRBV5-5 and TRBJ1-2; D possibly corresponds to TRBD1 (5 bases). Deletions cut 0 bases from V and 8 bases from J, with 11 bases between. The CDR3 loop spans 13 amino acids. Looked up from germline, CDR1 is SGHKS and CDR2 is YYEKEE (reference sequence). CDR3 nucleotide sequence: TGTGCCAGCAGCTTGGGACAGTTTCGCGGCTACACCTTC. Residues: CASSLGQFRGYTF.

The gene calls are TRBV2 and TRBJ2-1; 13 bases are a match to TRBD2. The CDR3 extends over 14 amino acids. Per the germline V gene, CDR1 is SNHLY and CDR2 is FYNNEI. V shed 4 bases and J 10 bases; nucleotides not matched to a gene: 4. CDR3 bases: TGTGCCAGCAGTGGGACTAGCGGGAGTTTGGAGCAGTTCTTC. This encodes CASSGTSGSLEQFF.

The chain combines TRBV6-5 with TRBJ1-2; D unclear. Per germline, CDR1 MNHEY and CDR2 SVGAGI. The CDR3 loop spans 11 amino acids. V shed 5 bases and J shed 8 bases, with 9 bases lying between them. CDR3 protein: CASSPGKGYTF. CDR3 in DNA: TGTGCCAGCAGTCCGGGGAAAGGCTACACCTTC.

This clone was found once. The chain uses TRBV5-6 and TRBJ1-5, with no clear D. This CDR3 is built from 12 residues. With 3 bases removed from V and 2 bases from J, the gap between germline ends came to 3 bases. The germline CDR1 and CDR2 sequences are SGHDT and YYEEEE. The CDR3 DNA reads as TGTGCCAGCAGCTCGGGCAATCAGCCCCAGCATTTT. Protein sequence: CASSSGNQPQHF.

V usage is TRBV28 and J usage is TRBJ1-1; the D is unclear. There are 12 residues in the CDR3. Germline CDR1 MDHEN, CDR2 SYDVKM. V was trimmed by 7 bases and J by 11 bases, leaving 17 bases between them. The CDR3 loop is CASMEGKRNAFF. The CDR3 nucleotides read TGTGCCAGCATGGAGGGCAAGAGGAACGCTTTCTTT.

This clone has a single count. The chain links TRBV18 to TRBJ1-4; no firm D call. CDR1 KGHSH and CDR2 LQKENI come from the germline V gene. V lost 3 bases and J lost 0, with 14 bases in between. The CDR3 contains 17 residues. DNA of the CDR3: TGTGCCAGCTCACCTCGTTTAGACATTCCAACTAATGAAAAACTGTTTTTT. It translates to CASSPRLDIPTNEKLFF.

This clone was picked up many times. V gene TRBV5-1 combines with J gene TRBJ2-1; 8 nucleotides agree with TRBD1. Germline V gene data show CDR1 as SGHRS and CDR2 as YFSETQ. V was pared by 1 base and J by 3 bases, with 3 bases of the junction left unmatched. This CDR3 has 15 amino acids. The CDR3 spells CASSLITGGYNEQFF. The CDR3 coding sequence is TGCGCCAGCAGCTTGATAACAGGGGGCTACAATGAGCAGTTCTTC. Complete variable domain (other parts from reference TRBV5-1 and TRBJ2-1): KAGVTQTPRYLIKTRGQQVTLSCSPISGHRSVSWYQQTPGQGLQFLFEYFSETQRNKGNFPGRFSGRQFSNSRSEMNVSTLELGDSALYLCASSLITGGYNEQFFGPGTRLTVL.

J is TRBJ1-5 and V is TRBV6-5, with 7 bases that match TRBD1. V gave up 2 bases and J gave up 6 bases; unmatched junction bases: 4. The CDR3 contains 14 residues. Per germline, CDR1 MNHEY and CDR2 SVGAGI. CDR3 DNA: TGTGCCAGCAGTTACAGAGGGGGCGGTCAGCCCCAGCATTTT. The encoded protein is CASSYRGGGQPQHF.

The chain couples TRBV30 to TRBJ1-1, with TRBD1 matching over 9 bases. Germline V CDR1 and CDR2: GTSNPN, SVGIG (reference sequence). V lost 5 bases to trimming and J lost 5 bases; unmatched junction nucleotides: 9. This CDR3 comprises 14 residues. The CDR3 DNA follows: TGTGCCTGGGCCTCCGGGACAGGGTCAACTGAAGCTTTCTTT. Translating gives CAWASGTGSTEAFF. The variable domain in full, with the rest retrieved from reference TRBV30 and TRBJ1-1, is SQTIHQWPATLVQPVGSPLSLECTVEGTSNPNLYWYRQAAGRGLQLLFYSVGIGQISSEVPQNLSASRPQDRQFILSSKKLLLSDSGFYLCAWASGTGSTEAFFGQGTRLTVV.

The J gene is TRBJ1-1, the V gene TRBV5-1; 8 bases match TRBD1. After removal of 4 bases from V and 0 bases from J, the junction contained 11 bases not matched to a gene. The germline gives CDR1 SGHRS, CDR2 YFSETQ. This CDR3 region has 17 residues. The CDR3 nucleotides read TGCGCCAGCAGCCAAAGACAGGGGCTTAAGATGAACACTGAAGCTTTCTTT. As protein: CASSQRQGLKMNTEAFF.

This chain joins TRBV29-1 and TRBJ2-7, with TRBD1 identical over 11 bases. After removal of 7 bases from V and 3 bases from J, the junction contained 5 bases not matched to a gene. Germline CDR1 reads SQVTM; CDR2 reads ANQGSEA. CDR3 length: 13 amino acids. The CDR3 sequence is CSAGDRGGYEQYF. CDR3 sequence (DNA): TGCAGCGCCGGGGACAGGGGGGGCTACGAGCAGTACTTC.

CDR3 in amino acids: CASSRTGGDAHEQYF. The CDR3 DNA reads TGTGCCAGCTCACGGACAGGGGGCGACGCCCACGAGCAGTACTTC. The rearrangement links TRBV18 to TRBJ2-7, with 11 nucleotides matching TRBD1. Trimming cost V 4 bases and J 5 bases; bases outside gene matches: 7. Germline CDR1 and CDR2: KGHSH and LQKENI. The CDR3 is made up of 15 amino acids.